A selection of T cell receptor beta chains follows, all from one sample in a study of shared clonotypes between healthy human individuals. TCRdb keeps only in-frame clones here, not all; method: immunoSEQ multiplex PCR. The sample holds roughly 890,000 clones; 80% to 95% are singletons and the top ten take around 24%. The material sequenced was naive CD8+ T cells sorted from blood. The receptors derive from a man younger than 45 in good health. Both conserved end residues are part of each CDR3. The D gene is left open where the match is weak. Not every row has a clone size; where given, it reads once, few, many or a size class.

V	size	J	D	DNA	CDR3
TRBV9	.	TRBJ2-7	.	TGTGCCAGCAGCGTAGGGTTTCGGCTGGGCGAGCAGTACTTC	CASSVGFRLGEQYF
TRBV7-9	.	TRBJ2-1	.	TGTGCCAGCAGCTTGAGTGGTTACGGCTCCTACAATGAGCAGTTCTTC	CASSLSGYGSYNEQFF
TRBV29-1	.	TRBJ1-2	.	TGCAGCGTTGAAAGGGACTATGGCTACACCTTC	CSVERDYGYTF
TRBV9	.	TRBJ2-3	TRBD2	TGTGCCAGCAGCGCCCGGGCGGGGGGAGTAACAGATACGCAGTATTTT	CASSARAGGVTDTQYF
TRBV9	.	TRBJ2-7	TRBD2	TGTGCCAGCAGCGTAGATAATAGCGGGAGCTACGAGCAGTACTTC	CASSVDNSGSYEQYF
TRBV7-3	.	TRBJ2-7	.	TGTGCCAGCAGCTTAAGTCCTTGGAACCACGAGCAGTACTTC	CASSLSPWNHEQYF
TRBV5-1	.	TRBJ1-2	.	TGCGCCAGCAGCATAGAAATGGACAGAGATGGCTACACCTTC	CASSIEMDRDGYTF
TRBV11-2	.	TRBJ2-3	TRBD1	TGTGCCAGCAGCTTAGATCTCTGGACAGGGAGCACAGATACGCAGTATTTT	CASSLDLWTGSTDTQYF
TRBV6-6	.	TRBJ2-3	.	TGTGCCAGCAGTTCCAGGAAGTCGGTCACCACAGATACGCAGTATTTT	CASSSRKSVTTDTQYF
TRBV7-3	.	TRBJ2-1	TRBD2	TGTGCCAGCAGCCTGCCAGGACTAGCGGGAGTGCGGGAGCAGTTCTTC	CASSLPGLAGVREQFF
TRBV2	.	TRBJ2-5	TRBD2	TGTGCCAGCAGCGACCCAAGGAGGACTAGCGGGATTCAAGAGACCCAGTACTTC	CASSDPRRTSGIQETQYF
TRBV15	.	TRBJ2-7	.	TGTGCCACCAGCAGAGATCTCTCCTTCGAGCAGTACTTC	CATSRDLSFEQYF
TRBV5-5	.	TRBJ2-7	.	TGTGCCAGCAGACCGGACAGCTCCCCAGGCGAGCAGTACTTC	CASRPDSSPGEQYF
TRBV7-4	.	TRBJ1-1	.	TGTGCCAGCAGCTCCGACAGATCCTTGCCAGGCACTGAAGCTTTCTTT	CASSSDRSLPGTEAFF
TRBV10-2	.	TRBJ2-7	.	TGCGCCAGCAGTGTGAGCAGGAGCTCCTACGAGCAGTACTTC	CASSVSRSSYEQYF
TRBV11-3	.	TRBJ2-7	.	TGTGCCAGCAGCTTCGGAGCCAGCGAGCAGTACTTC	CASSFGASEQYF
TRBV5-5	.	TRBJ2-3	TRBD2	TGTGCCAGCAGCCTAGGAGTAGCGGGAGTTCTAGATACGCAGTATTTT	CASSLGVAGVLDTQYF
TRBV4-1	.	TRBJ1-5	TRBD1	TGCGCCAGCAGCCAGGAACCGACAGGGGAGAATCAGCCCCAGCATTTT	CASSQEPTGENQPQHF
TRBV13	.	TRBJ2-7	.	TGTGCCAGCAGCGCTAGCTCCTACGAGCAGTACTTC	CASSASSYEQYF
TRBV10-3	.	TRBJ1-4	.	TGTGCCATCAGTGACAGCCACTCAACTAATGAAAAACTGTTTTTT	CAISDSHSTNEKLFF
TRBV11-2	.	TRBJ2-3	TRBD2	TGTGCCAGCAGCTTAGGACTAGCGGATCGCACAGATACGCAGTATTTT	CASSLGLADRTDTQYF
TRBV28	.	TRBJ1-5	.	TGTGCCAGCCAACCCCTGGACATCGGCAATCAGCCCCAGCATTTT	CASQPLDIGNQPQHF
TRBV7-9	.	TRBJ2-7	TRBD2	TGTGCCAGCAGCTCCATAACTAGCGGGAGAAACTACGAGCAGTACTTC	CASSSITSGRNYEQYF
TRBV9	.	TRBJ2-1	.	TGTGCCAGCAGCGTAGATACACACCTCTACAATGAGCAGTTCTTC	CASSVDTHLYNEQFF
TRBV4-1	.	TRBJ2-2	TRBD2	TGCGCCAGCAGCCATTTCGGGAGCGGGAGTTACACCGGGGAGCTGTTTTTT	CASSHFGSGSYTGELFF
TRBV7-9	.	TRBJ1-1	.	TGTGCCAGCAAAGGGGAGCAGCCTGAAGCTTTCTTT	CASKGEQPEAFF
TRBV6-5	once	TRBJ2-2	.	TGTGCCAGCAGTTACTCCCCAGGGAGTGGCGGGGAGCTGTTTTTT	CASSYSPGSGGELFF
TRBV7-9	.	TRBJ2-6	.	TGTGCCAGCAGCTTAATAGGGGGACACTCTGGGGCCAACGTCCTGACTTTC	CASSLIGGHSGANVLTF
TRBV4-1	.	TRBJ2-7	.	TGCGCCAGCAGCCGGACAGCCTCCTACGAGCAGTACTTC	CASSRTASYEQYF
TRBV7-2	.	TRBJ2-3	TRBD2	TGTGCCAGCAGCTTCTTTTTGACTAGCGGGAGAAACACAGATACGCAGTATTTT	CASSFFLTSGRNTDTQYF
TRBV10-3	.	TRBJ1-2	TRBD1	TGTGCCATCGTTTCGGGACAGGGAAACTATGGCTACACCTTC	CAIVSGQGNYGYTF
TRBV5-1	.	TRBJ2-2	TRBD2	TGCGCCAGCACCTTTGGACTAGCGGTGAACACCGGGGAGCTGTTTTTT	CASTFGLAVNTGELFF
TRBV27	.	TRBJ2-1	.	TGTGCCAGCAGTTTATCGTCTAGGACGGGGCAGTTCTTC	CASSLSSRTGQFF
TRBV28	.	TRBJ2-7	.	TGTGCCAGCAGGAACGGGGCAATCTACGAGCAGTACTTC	CASRNGAIYEQYF
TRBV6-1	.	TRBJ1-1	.	TGTGCCAGCCGAAAAGGGTACACTGAAGCTTTCTTT	CASRKGYTEAFF
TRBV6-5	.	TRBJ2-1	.	TGTGCCAGCAGGCCGCCGGGTCCCCCGGGGGATGAGCAGTTCTTC	CASRPPGPPGDEQFF
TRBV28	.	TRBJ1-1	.	TGTGCCAGCAGTTTTCGTCGCACAGGACTTATGAACACTGAAGCTTTCTTT	CASSFRRTGLMNTEAFF
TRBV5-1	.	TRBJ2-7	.	TGCGCCAGCAGCTTGGGGGGATATGCCATTTACGAGCAGTACTTC	CASSLGGYAIYEQYF
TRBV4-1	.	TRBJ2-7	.	TGCGCCAGCTCAAATGCGGGACAGAACTACGAGCAGTACTTC	CASSNAGQNYEQYF
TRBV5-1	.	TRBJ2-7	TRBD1	TGCGCCAGCAGTCCCGGGACAGGGATTCACGAGCAGTACTTC	CASSPGTGIHEQYF
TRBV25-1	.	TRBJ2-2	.	TGTGCCAGCAGTGACCCGACTTCCTGGTACACCGGGGAGCTGTTTTTT	CASSDPTSWYTGELFF
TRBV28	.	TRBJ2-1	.	TGTGCCAGCAGCCAGTGGACGGGGAGCGGCAATGAGCAGTTCTTC	CASSQWTGSGNEQFF
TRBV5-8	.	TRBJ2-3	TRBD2	TGTGCCAGCAGCCTGGGGACACTAGCGGGAGGGACAGATACGCAGTATTTT	CASSLGTLAGGTDTQYF
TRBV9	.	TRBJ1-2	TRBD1	TGTGCCAGCAGCACGGACAGGGGTGGTAACTATGGCTACACCTTC	CASSTDRGGNYGYTF
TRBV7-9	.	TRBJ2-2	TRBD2	TGTGCCAGCAGCTTCTACCCCGGCGGGGGCACCGGGGAGCTGTTTTTT	CASSFYPGGGTGELFF
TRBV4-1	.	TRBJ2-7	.	TGCGCCAGCAGCCCAATTGAGCACGGCGCTTATTACCCAAAGAACTTC	CASSPIEHGAYYPKNF
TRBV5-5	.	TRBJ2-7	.	TGTGCCAGCAGCACCCGGACTGGAGGAGAGCAGTACTTC	CASSTRTGGEQYF
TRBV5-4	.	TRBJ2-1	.	TGTGCCAGCAGCTTGTTCCCTGGGGCGGGACTGTTGAATGAGCAGTTCTTC	CASSLFPGAGLLNEQFF
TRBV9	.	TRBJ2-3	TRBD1	TGTGCCAGCAGCGCTCGGACAGGACACACAGATACGCAGTATTTT	CASSARTGHTDTQYF
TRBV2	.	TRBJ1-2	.	TGTGCCAGCAGTGGCTTATCGCGGATTTATGGCTACACCTTC	CASSGLSRIYGYTF
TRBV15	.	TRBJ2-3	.	TGTGCCACCAGCAGAGGGCCTAGCGCCCAAGGCACAGATACGCAGTATTTT	CATSRGPSAQGTDTQYF
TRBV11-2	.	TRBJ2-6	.	TGTGCCAGCAGCTTAGATCGCGGGACGGCCTCTGGGGCCAACGTCCTGACTTTC	CASSLDRGTASGANVLTF
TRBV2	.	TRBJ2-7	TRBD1	TGTGCCAGCACCGGGGGACAGGCCGCCTACGAGCAGTACTTC	CASTGGQAAYEQYF
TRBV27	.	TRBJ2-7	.	TGTGCCAGCAGTTCCCCTCGATTGGCCCACGAGCAGTACTTC	CASSSPRLAHEQYF
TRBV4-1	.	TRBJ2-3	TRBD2	TGCGCCAGCAGCCAAGAAGTCGGGACTAGCGGGATCGCAGATACGCAGTATTTT	CASSQEVGTSGIADTQYF
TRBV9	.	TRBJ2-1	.	TGTGCCAGCAGCGTAGAGCGACTTTCACTCAATGAGCAGTTCTTC	CASSVERLSLNEQFF
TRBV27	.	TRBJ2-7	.	TGTGCCAGCAGTTTAAGTAACCCCACCGTTTACGAGCAGTACTTC	CASSLSNPTVYEQYF
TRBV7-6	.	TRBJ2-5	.	TGTGCCAGCAGCTCCGGACCAAACACCAACCAAGAGACCCAGTACTTC	CASSSGPNTNQETQYF
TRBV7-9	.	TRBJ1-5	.	TGTGCCAGCAGCCTGGGACCGGGACAGCCCCAGCATTTT	CASSLGPGQPQHF
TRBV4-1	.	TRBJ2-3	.	TGCGCCAGCAGCCAAGTCGAAATGGAGGGCACAGATACGCAGTATTTT	CASSQVEMEGTDTQYF